This T cell receptor beta chain stems from a study of T-cell reconstitution after alpha-beta-depleted transplantation in children. V was pared by 4 bases and J by 6 bases, with 16 bases between. In germline, CDR1 is SGHVS, CDR2 FQNEAQ. This CDR3 has 14 residues. Preparation of the TCRbeta library was carried out with unique molecular identifiers. TCRdb itself ran the PCR reads through MiXCR, one entry per CDR3 protein. There are more than 85,000 distinct CDR3 sequences in the sample; about a tenth occur only once, and about 7.3% lies in the top ten. In this sample, this clonotype turned up many times.

The specimen was PBMCs from the stem cell graft donor, collected from the stem cell graft. This rearrangement joins TRBV7-8 to TRBJ2-7; no clear D. The TCR sequence derives from a human donor who donated a stem cell graft to a child with acute lymphoblastic leukemia. CDR3 loop: CASSSQFTSGEQYF. CDR3 DNA: TGTGCCAGCAGCTCACAGTTTACGTCGGGCGAGCAGTACTTC.